The T cell receptor (beta chain) under discussion was sequenced for a study of CXCR3-negative and CXCR3-positive naive CD8 T cells. Looking at the study overall: Every library held about 1.5 +/- 0.3 million TRB reads, and the total came to roughly 150 million. General observations from the study: TRB CDR3 hydrophobicity was greater in CXCR3-positive naive cells than in CXCR3-negative naive cells. Memory cells showed distinct TRBV-TRBJ patterns, while the two naive subsets matched.

Note on this clonotype: Its cognate antigen is unknown.

The CDR3 spans 20 residues. The study made its TRB cDNA libraries by 5' RACE, adding UMI labels. From its re-call of the 5' RACE reads, TCRdb lists each CDR3 protein once, without DNA. The sample's table shows about 150,000 distinct CDR3 sequences. The source material was naive CXCR3+ CD8+ T cells from blood. Subset in this sample: CD45RO-CCR7+CD27+CD95- naive CD8+ T cells expressing CXCR3 (TNR3+). The TCR originated in a human donor in good health. Some clones in this sample may be carry-over from other donors' samples. The chain joins TRBV12-3 or TRBV12-4 to TRBJ2-6; TCRdb picks TRBD1, but there is no DNA to check that call. The CDR3 is CASSRNQDRGVFSGANVLTF.